Only a few counts were recorded for the clone carrying this T cell receptor beta chain. The antigen is undetermined. The germline V gene has CDR1 SGHNT and CDR2 YYREEE (reference sequence). This CDR3 is built from 15 residues. V was pared by 4 bases and J by 3 bases, with 15 bases between. A 5'RACE template-switching step, the method used to make TCR cDNA, added a universal primer site and UMIs. TCRdb reprocessed the 5' RACE reads with MiXCR, giving one entry per CDR3 protein. Here the sample spans approximately 580,000 distinct CDR3 sequences, about a sixth being singletons. The data originate from a study of T cells after yellow fever vaccination. Whole-study findings and limits: Within FACS-sorted repertoires, abundant clonotypes contaminating from the bulk population could be present. Most primary-vaccination clones recurred post-booster (approximately 95% CD4, over 70% CD8).

The sequenced sample was PBMCs, obtained 5 days after the first yellow fever vaccination. This receptor was identified in a man between 18 and 35 years old who received the YFV17D yellow fever vaccine. The rearrangement links TRBV5-4 to TRBJ2-3; D is perhaps TRBD1 (6 bases). DNA of the CDR3: TGTGCCAGCAGCCAAAGGGGGATCCGTACAGATACGCAGTATTTT. Encoded protein: CASSQRGIRTDTQYF.